This TCR beta chain originates from a study of T cell repertoires in cytomegalovirus infection (dated by TCRdb to the late 2010s). Background for the entire study: Peptide stimulations targeted recently identified HLA-C-restricted CMV epitopes, whose presentation resists viral immunomodulation, together with well-studied HLA-B-restricted epitopes. Because public TCR beta signatures pointed to carriage of CMV infection together with the matching HLA type, the HLA type of each donor mattered for the analysis. On the study overall, not on this receptor specifically: Cumulative frequency of public TCR beta family members discriminated carriers of CMV infection plus the relevant HLA type in this cohort and an independent 352-donor cohort. In the ex vivo response, HLA-C-restricted CMV-specific TCR beta clonotypes were dominant, and in two of eight donors the single most frequent clonotype came from this HLA-C-restricted group.

A remark on this clonotype: It lacks a known antigen. It has no much larger one-base neighbor in the sample; base qualities were not kept.

From the cysteine through the phenylalanine, the CDR3 covers 14 amino acids. Only CDR3 DNA remains: 42 bases, in frame from the first base. Between the V and J ends, shortened by 3 bases and 4 bases respectively, the junction contains 10 bases. The CDR1 and CDR2 encoded by the germline V gene (reference sequence) are MNHEY and SMNVEV. The treatment or condition label here, explained by the study, means: in vitro stimulation with specific CMV peptide epitopes to enrich CMV-specific T cells. Instrument used: Illumina HiSeq 1500. TCRdb ran its own pipeline on the public reads, namely fastp trimming at Q25 and MiXCR clone calling, and kept in-frame beta chains. Identical CDR3 protein sequences are pooled into one entry, listed with their most common genes and DNA. For this sample the table gives about 740,000 distinct CDR3 sequences, of which 30% to 35% were detected only once. The ten largest make up roughly 18% of the sample.

Here the sequenced sample was cultured PBMCs, taken from culture after CMV antigen stimulation. The receptor was derived from a human donor in good health (CMV status not recorded). Some clones in this sample may be carry-over from other donors' samples. The chain employs TRBV27 and TRBJ1-5; a tentative D match to TRBD1 spans 5 bases. In nucleotide form, the sequence is TGTGCCAGCAGTTTTATTGGGGGGAATCAGCCCCAGCATTTT. Its product reads: CASSFIGGNQPQHF.